This T cell receptor beta chain was retrieved from a study of tumor and adjacent non-tumor tissue in lung cancer. Germline CDR1 reads MDHEN; CDR2 reads SYDVKM. The CDR3 loop spans 15 amino acids. No cell sorting was done before RNA was extracted from the tissue. The normal lung tissue was taken more than 3 cm from the tumor edge. Worth noting for this clonotype: Its antigen is still unknown. Sequence at one end of the junction differs from germline and may be a read error.

Study results and caveats: Compared with tumor, normal lung showed significantly lower TCR diversity.

The library came from three nested PCR rounds adapted from ARM-PCR protocols. Each CDR3 protein gets one entry after TCRdb re-called the multiplex PCR reads with MiXCR. The table includes over 80,000 distinct CDR3 sequences, around three quarters detected once. This receptor was obtained from a woman aged 45-59 years with non-small cell lung cancer. V gene TRBV28 combines with J gene TRBJ2-3, with no clear D. The sequenced sample was distant non-tumor lung tissue. Here the CDR3 DNA reads TGTACCAGCAGTCGGACCCCCCTAAACACAGATACGCAGTACTTT. Protein product: CTSSRTPLNTDTQYF.